This section outlines one T cell receptor (beta chain) sequence together with its context. Its specificity is unknown. Germline values: CDR1 MNHNY, CDR2 SVGAGI (reference sequence). Trimming stripped 6 bases from V and 6 bases from J, with 18 bases between. This CDR3 contains 14 residues. Produced via immunoSEQ multiplex PCR; TCRdb's table is partial and in-frame only. The sample holds 90,000 to 95,000 clones, 83% seen once. Stated time point: baseline, week 1 (first vaccination visit). Treatment meaning: pre-vaccination baseline after standard-of-care therapy. Donors' newly diagnosed IDH1-mutant WHO grade 3 or 4 astrocytomas lacked nuclear ATRX. The data are from a study of a mutant IDH1 vaccine in newly diagnosed glioma. About the research overall: There were 62.5% males and roughly 38% females among treated patients, whose mean age was approximately 40 years.

Whole-study findings and limits: Roughly 92% of patients showed vaccine-induced immune responses across multiple MHC alleles.

The specimen was PBMCs, collected from a glioma patient treated with radiotherapy, temozolomide or both. This chain connects TRBV6-6 to TRBJ2-7; D may correspond to TRBD1 or TRBD2 (7 bases each). The clonotype comes from a woman in her forties or fifties with glioma. The DNA for the CDR3 is TGTGCCAGCAGCCTGGCAGGGGGGGAAAGCGAGCAGTACTTC. Translation gives CASSLAGGESEQYF.